This TCR beta chain is from a study of blood T cell repertoires in COVID-19 (dated by TCRdb to 2020 to 2022). Broadly, across the study: The collaborator samples originated in the United States, Italy and Spain and spanned the acute and convalescent phases of COVID-19. The prospective study material was composed of cDNA or gDNA derived from T cells, B-cell-depleted T cells, or PBMCs. Deeply sampled blood TCRbeta repertoires from subjects exposed to, actively infected with, or recovered from COVID-19 were included in the dataset. The repertoires were released in a freely available public database intended as a resource for research on the immune response to SARS-CoV-2. The samples were drawn from the first 160 participants of the ongoing ImmuneRACE study and from about 1,200 subjects provided by 6 global collaborators. A de-identified subject ID, COVID-19 status, age in years and sex were almost always included in the sample metadata. HLA class I and class II types, where available, came from metadata supplied by the sample provider rather than from assay-based typing. Overall results and qualifications from the work: How much clinical and demographic metadata was included differed by source and by participant, and the metadata was provided uncurated.

One collaborating source in Seattle enrolled patients during active infection and followed them longitudinally through the course of disease. Collaborating institutions collected whole blood in K2EDTA tubes following their own protocols. For TCRbeta analysis, collaborators shipped samples in one of three forms: frozen whole blood, isolated PBMCs, or DNA extracted from either of those sample types. Concerning this clone itself: Its binding antigen is unknown. There are no base qualities to consult, and no much larger clone falls within one base.

TCRbeta CDR3 regions were amplified from genomic DNA by means of the immunoSEQ Assay, a bias-controlled multiplex PCR. Per the original workflow: The number of nucleated cells in each sample was estimated from the amplification of reference gene primers within the assay. To quantify the absolute abundance of each unique TCRbeta CDR3 rearrangement, sequence reads were collapsed and filtered. Productive Simpson clonality was computed per sample as the square root of Simpson's diversity index over productive rearrangements. In its TCRdb copy, this immuneACCESS table keeps in-frame sequences only and misses some clones. Where compared with another copy, unresolved V genes explain less than half of these, and the others have no known cause. For V, J and clone size, that table is used; D and trimming come from the DNA. The sample data list roughly 110,000 clones, and more than 80% of these were observed just once. The ten largest clones take up around 5.5% of the sample.

CDR1 SGHDT and CDR2 YYEEEE are derived from the germline V gene. V is reduced by 6 bases and J by 4 bases, leaving a spacing of 8 bases between them. From its cysteine to its phenylalanine, the CDR3 spans 11 amino acids. Of the read, only the CDR3 DNA is kept; its 33 bases are in frame from base 1. This receptor was identified in an older woman with COVID-19, enrolled during active disease. The rearranged chain carries TRBV5-6 and TRBJ2-7; perhaps TRBD2 is the D gene, with 5 bases matching. The specimen sequenced was peripheral blood. At the DNA level, the sequence is TGTGCCAGCATCGGCGGGTACGAGCAGTACTTC. Its protein reads: CASIGGYEQYF.